These 8 T cell receptor beta chains came from one sample sequenced in a study of shared clonotypes between healthy human individuals. Positive CCR7 selection of CD45RO-negative cells yielded the naive CD8 cells, and terminally differentiated effector memory CD45RA+ cells were excluded. The repertoire was sequenced with immunoSEQ multiplex PCR; TCRdb's copy has only in-frame clones and lacks some. Of some 2,100,000 clones listed, 90% to 95% are singletons. The sample taken for sequencing was naive CD8+ T cells from PBMCs. Receptors were obtained from a man aged 18-30 years in good health. Some clones in this sample may be carry-over from other donors' samples.

CDR3 nucleotide sequence: TGTGCCAGCAGTTTCTTCAGGGGGTCCTACGAGCAGTACTTC. Protein: CASSFFRGSYEQYF. This chain links TRBV27 with TRBJ2-7, with 7 nucleotides matching TRBD1. The trim removed 3 bases at V and 1 base at J, leaving 3 bases unmatched. Germline V CDR1 and CDR2: MNHEY, SMNVEV (reference sequence). This CDR3 is built from 14 residues.

The rearrangement joins TRBV27 to TRBJ2-3; D is uncertain. Germline lookup yields CDR1 MNHEY and CDR2 SMNVEV (reference sequence). The CDR3 runs to 12 residues. V dropped 5 bases and J dropped 9 bases, with 12 bases sitting between them. CDR3 coding DNA: TGTGCCAGCAGTCCATCCCCCAGGACGCAGTATTTT. As protein: CASSPSPRTQYF.

Points on this clone: Different DNA sequences within this sample yield the same CDR3. The chain links TRBV5-1 to TRBJ2-7, with 9 bases lining up with TRBD1. CDR3 length: 14 amino acids. The junction had 2 bases not matched to a gene; V was cut back by 4 bases and J by 0 bases. Looked up from germline, CDR1 is SGHRS and CDR2 is YFSETQ. CDR3 DNA sequence: TGCGCCAGCAGCCCGGACAGGGGCTCCTACGAGCAGTACTTC. It codes for CASSPDRGSYEQYF.

The chain couples TRBV10-1 to TRBJ2-6, with 7 nucleotides matching TRBD1. The CDR3 length is 16 residues. In germline, CDR1 is WNHNN, CDR2 SYGVQD (reference sequence). V was clipped by 8 bases and J by 0 bases; unmatched bases: 7. The CDR3 bases are TGCGCCAGCCGGACAGGACGCCTCTCTGGGGCCAACGTCCTGACTTTC. Protein product: CASRTGRLSGANVLTF.

The CDR3 spells CASSVTGTSEETQYF. In DNA, the CDR3 is TGTGCCAGTAGTGTAACAGGGACTAGCGAAGAGACCCAGTACTTC. The chain uses TRBV19 and TRBJ2-5, with 10 bases lining up with TRBD2. The CDR3 spans 15 residues. From germline, CDR1 is LNHDA and CDR2 SQIVND (reference sequence). V dropped 5 bases and J dropped 3; count of bases not matched to a gene: 6.

This chain joins TRBV19 and TRBJ2-1; a possible D gene is TRBD1 (6 bases). The CDR3 contains 16 residues. With 0 bases removed from V and 2 bases from J, the gap between germline ends came to 11 bases. Germline CDR1 and CDR2: LNHDA and SQIVND (reference sequence). As DNA, the CDR3 is TGTGCCAGTAGTATAGATTTCAGGGGCCCCTACAATGAGCAGTTCTTC. It yields the protein CASSIDFRGPYNEQFF.

J is TRBJ2-4 and V is TRBV7-9; 7 bases agree with TRBD2. This CDR3 has 17 amino acids. Germline V CDR1 and CDR2: SEHNR, FQNEAQ (reference sequence). V trimming: 1 base; J trimming: 8 bases; junction bases outside the gene matches: 14. The CDR3 nucleotides read TGTGCCAGCAGCTTAGAGGTTAGGCGGGAGTTGCGAGACATTCAGTACTTC. This codes for CASSLEVRRELRDIQYF.

The chain has TRBV5-8 and TRBJ2-1; D perhaps matches TRBD1 (6 bases). The CDR3 spans 10 residues. V shed 10 bases and J shed 14 bases, with 16 bases lying between them. CDR1 and CDR2 (germline): SGHTS, YDEGEE. CDR3 sequence: CADLGAGKFF. CDR3 nucleotides: TGTGCCGACTTGGGGGCAGGGAAGTTCTTC.